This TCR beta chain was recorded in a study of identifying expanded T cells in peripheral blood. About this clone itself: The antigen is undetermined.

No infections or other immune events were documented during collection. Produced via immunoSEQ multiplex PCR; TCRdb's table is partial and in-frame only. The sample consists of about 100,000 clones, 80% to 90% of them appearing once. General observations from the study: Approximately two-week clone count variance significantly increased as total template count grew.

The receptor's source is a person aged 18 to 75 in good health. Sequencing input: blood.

The CDR3 reads CASSYEINTEAFF. The CDR3 bases are TGTGCCAGCAGTTACGAGATTAACACTGAAGCTTTCTTT. The genes are TRBV6-5 and TRBJ1-1; no clear D gene. CDR1 MNHEY and CDR2 SVGAGI come from the germline V gene. The CDR3 has 13 residues. Trimming left V 2 bases short and J 2 bases short, with 6 bases between.